These 21 T cell receptor beta chains were all obtained from the same sample, sequenced in a study of blood T cell repertoires in COVID-19. Sequenced by immunoSEQ multiplex PCR; TCRdb stores in-frame clones only, minus some. The profile shows about 180,000 clones, around 74% of them singletons. The material sequenced was peripheral blood. These receptors came from a woman aged 55-69 years with COVID-19, enrolled during active disease.

The DNA for the CDR3 is TGTGCCAGCAGTTACAGGGGGCGTGGAAGAACCGGGGAGCTGTTTTTT. It encodes CASSYRGRGRTGELFF. V usage is TRBV6-5 and J usage is TRBJ2-2; 7 bases map to TRBD1. V dropped 2 bases and J dropped 5; count of bases not matched to a gene: 8. Germline V gene data show CDR1 as MNHEY and CDR2 as SVGAGI. The CDR3 loop spans 16 amino acids.

The chain employs TRBV6-2 or TRBV6-3 and TRBJ2-3; the D gene is possibly TRBD2 (7 bases). Trimming shortened V by 6 bases and J by 5 bases, and 15 bases separated the two germline ends. This CDR3 is 14 amino acids long. Germline CDR1 is MNHEY and CDR2 is SVGEGT. CDR3 sequence: CASSLGGGGDTQYF. For the CDR3, the DNA is TGTGCCAGCAGCCTGGGAGGGGGGGGAGATACGCAGTATTTT.

The V and J genes are TRBV12-3 or TRBV12-4 and TRBJ1-5; 8 bases are shared with TRBD1. The CDR3 spans 13 residues. J gave up 6 bases and V 6 bases, and 4 bases lay outside the gene matches. The CDR3 DNA follows: TGTGCCAGCAGATCCGGACAGGGTCAGCCCCAGCATTTT. This gives the protein CASRSGQGQPQHF.

The genes are TRBV18 and TRBJ1-2; TRBD1 matches 9 bases. The V and J ends lost 3 bases and 9 bases, in that order; junction bases with no gene match: 11. CDR1 and CDR2 from the germline V gene are KGHSH and LQKENI. The CDR3 is 15 amino acids. CDR3 loop: CASSPGTGHQYSYTF. CDR3 bases: TGTGCCAGCTCACCCGGGACAGGGCACCAGTATAGCTACACCTTC.

The chain has TRBV3-1 (or the pseudogene TRBV3-2) and TRBJ1-2; a possible D gene is TRBD1 (6 bases). The CDR3 consists of 13 residues. V lost 4 bases and J 8 bases, leaving 14 bases between the germline ends. Germline V gene lookup returns CDR1 LGHDT and CDR2 YNNKEL (reference sequence). The CDR3 spells CASSPYRVEGYTF. The CDR3 region has the DNA TGTGCCAGCAGCCCCTACAGGGTAGAAGGCTACACCTTC.

The V gene is TRBV19, the J gene TRBJ1-6; 8 bases map to TRBD1. Germline CDR1 and CDR2: LNHDA and SQIVND (reference sequence). The CDR3 sequence is 15 residues long. The V gene end was trimmed by 3 bases and the J gene end by 5 bases; junction bases not matched to a gene: 3. Here the CDR3 DNA reads TGTGCCAGTAGTATCCAGACAGGGGATAATTCACCCCTCCACTTT. Translating gives CASSIQTGDNSPLHF.

The chain employs TRBV27 and TRBJ2-1, with D possibly being TRBD2 (6 bases). V was shortened by 6 bases and J by 0 bases, with 9 bases between the two germline ends. Per germline, CDR1 MNHEY and CDR2 SMNVEV (reference sequence). CDR3 length: 14 residues. The CDR3 is CASRPGLSYNEQFF. DNA of the CDR3: TGTGCCAGCAGACCGGGACTCTCCTACAATGAGCAGTTCTTC.

For the CDR3, the DNA is TGTGCCAGCTCAATAACAAAGTACGAGCAGTACTTC. This translates into CASSITKYEQYF. The chain joins TRBV18 to TRBJ2-7; no clear D. The CDR3 has 12 amino acids. Trimming stripped 5 bases from V and 4 bases from J, with 9 bases between. In germline, CDR1 is KGHSH, CDR2 LQKENI.

The rearrangement links TRBV19 to TRBJ2-4; 9 nucleotides align to TRBD1. The CDR3 runs 12 residues. Germline V gene sequence: CDR1 LNHDA, CDR2 SQIVND (reference sequence). Trimming at V came to 8 bases and at J to 9 bases, leaving 5 bases not matched to a gene. The CDR3: CASGDRAIIQYF. Written as DNA, the CDR3 is TGTGCCAGTGGGGACAGGGCGATCATTCAGTACTTC.

The chain employs TRBV30 and TRBJ2-3, with 9 bases lining up with TRBD1. After removal of 5 bases from V and 5 bases from J, the junction contained 11 bases not matched to a gene. The germline V gene has CDR1 GTSNPN and CDR2 SVGIG (reference sequence). This CDR3 comprises 15 residues. For the CDR3, the DNA is TGTGCCTGGGATTTACCGGGACAGGGAGGAGATACGCAGTATTTT. It specifies CAWDLPGQGGDTQYF.

There are a few counts of this clone. This chain links TRBV10-1 with TRBJ1-6; a possible D gene is TRBD1 (5 bases). V was trimmed by 5 bases and J by 10 bases, leaving 15 bases between them. The CDR3 is 14 amino acids. CDR1 and CDR2 from the germline V gene are WNHNN and SYGVQD (reference sequence). The CDR3 DNA is TGCGCCAGCAGTCCAGGGCCACCAGGCTCACCCCTCCACTTT. This codes for CASSPGPPGSPLHF.

The chain uses TRBV24-1 and TRBJ2-4, with 8 bases fitting TRBD1. The CDR3 length is 16 residues. Unmatched junction bases numbered 12, after V lost 4 bases and J lost 8 bases. Germline lookup yields CDR1 KGHDR and CDR2 SFDVKD. DNA for the CDR3: TGTGCCACCAGTGAGGAAGGGACAGGTAACCGACACATTCAGTACTTC. Translated, it gives CATSEEGTGNRHIQYF.

The gene calls are TRBV7-2 and TRBJ2-5; 7 bases align to TRBD2. Germline CDR1 SGHTA, CDR2 FQGNSA. The junction had 3 bases not matched to a gene; V was cut back by 2 bases and J by 3 bases. The CDR3 has 14 amino acids. CDR3 in DNA: TGTGCCAGCAGCTTAAATCTAGCGGAAGAGACCCAGTACTTC. Protein sequence: CASSLNLAEETQYF.

The J gene is TRBJ1-1, the V gene TRBV28; 7 nucleotides line up with TRBD1. The CDR3 loop spans 15 amino acids. Trimming removed 2 bases from V and 5 bases from J; junction bases left unmatched: 8. From germline, CDR1 is MDHEN and CDR2 SYDVKM. CDR3 sequence reads: CASSLVRGLGTEAFF. The CDR3 DNA reads as TGTGCCAGCAGTTTAGTTAGGGGGCTGGGGACTGAAGCTTTCTTT.

The V call is TRBV2, the J call TRBJ1-1; no reliable D call. This CDR3 region has 12 residues. With 9 bases removed from V and 1 base from J, the gap between germline ends came to 9 bases. Germline V lookup: CDR1 SNHLY, CDR2 FYNNEI. In nucleotides, the CDR3 is TGTGCCAGTGCGATTTGGAACACTGAAGCTTTCTTT. Translated: CASAIWNTEAFF.

The chain is built from TRBV6-5 and TRBJ2-6; D gene ambiguous. There are 13 residues in the CDR3. V was shortened by 6 bases and J by 2 bases, with 5 bases between the two germline ends. Germline-derived CDR1 and CDR2 are MNHEY and SVGAGI. CDR3 residues: CASRGAGANVLTF. The CDR3 coding sequence is TGTGCCAGCAGGGGCGCTGGGGCCAACGTCCTGACTTTC.

The chain carries TRBV12-5 and TRBJ2-5, with TRBD1 as a possible D gene (6 bases). V was clipped by 8 bases and J by 3 bases, with 16 bases between them. Looked up from germline, CDR1 is LGHNT and CDR2 is FRNRAP. CDR3 size: 14 residues. The CDR3 loop reads CASSTGFHEETQYF. CDR3 coding DNA: TGTGCTAGTAGCACAGGGTTTCATGAAGAGACCCAGTACTTC.

The rearrangement links TRBV28 to TRBJ2-1; 7 nucleotides match TRBD1. This CDR3 spans 14 amino acids. Germline CDR1 is MDHEN and CDR2 is SYDVKM. V lost 6 bases to trimming and J lost 4 bases; unmatched junction nucleotides: 6. The CDR3 DNA follows: TGTGCCAGCAGCCTAGGGACAGCTTACAATGAGCAGTTCTTC. Translation gives CASSLGTAYNEQFF.

This chain uses TRBV7-8 with TRBJ1-2, with 7 bases identical to TRBD1. CDR3 length: 16 amino acids. Germline V CDR1 and CDR2: SGHVS, FQNEAQ. With V trimmed by 5 bases and J by 5 bases, 14 bases remained unmatched. The CDR3 here is CASSLGGNRGGYGYTF. The CDR3 nucleotides are TGTGCCAGCAGCCTCGGGGGTAACAGGGGCGGGTATGGCTACACCTTC.

The chain links TRBV6-6 to TRBJ1-3; D may be TRBD1 (6 bases). V dropped 7 bases and J dropped 4 bases, with 11 bases sitting between them. The length of the CDR3 is 13 residues. CDR1 is MNHNY and CDR2 is SVGAGI in the germline V gene (reference sequence). DNA for the CDR3: TGTGCCAGCACCCGACAGGAGGGAAACACCATATATTTT. This sequence encodes CASTRQEGNTIYF.

This chain uses TRBV7-6 with TRBJ2-2; TRBD1 matches at 7 bases. The germline CDR1 and CDR2 sequences are SGHVS and FNYEAQ. Germline trimming cut 2 bases from V and 1 base from J; bases unmatched to any gene: 4. This CDR3 is built from 16 residues. The CDR3: CASSLRTGLNTGELFF. CDR3 DNA: TGTGCCAGCAGCTTAAGGACAGGTTTGAACACCGGGGAGCTGTTTTTT.